This T cell receptor beta chain was found in a study of blood T cell repertoires in COVID-19 (dated by TCRdb to about 2020). For context, the study as a whole: Samples covering the acute and convalescent phases of COVID-19 were provided by collaborators in the United States, Italy and Spain. The material from the prospective study consisted of cDNA or gDNA derived from T cells, B-cell-depleted T cells, or PBMCs. Deeply sampled blood TCRbeta repertoires from subjects exposed to, actively infected with, or recovered from COVID-19 were included in the dataset. A freely available public database, intended as a resource for researchers studying the immune response to SARS-CoV-2, is where the repertoires were released. Samples came from the ongoing ImmuneRACE study (first 160 participants) plus 1,254 subjects from 6 global collaborators. Sample metadata almost always included a de-identified subject ID, COVID-19 status, age in years and sex. HLA class I and class II types, where available, came from metadata supplied by the sample provider rather than from assay-based typing.

Comments on this clone: Its binding antigen is unknown. No much larger clone exists at a distance of one base, and base qualities are not known.

TCRbeta CDR3 regions were amplified from genomic DNA using the immunoSEQ Assay, a bias-controlled multiplex PCR. The study's processing was this. The number of nucleated cells in each sample was estimated by amplification of reference gene primers within the assay. To quantify the absolute abundance of each unique TCRbeta CDR3 rearrangement, sequence reads were collapsed and filtered. For each sample, productive Simpson clonality was calculated as the square root of Simpson's diversity index across productive rearrangements. TCRdb holds this immuneACCESS table with in-frame rearrangements only. Some clones are missing; in checked studies, unresolved V genes explain under half, and the rest has no known cause. That table gives V, J and clone size, and the DNA gave D and trimming. The sample records 200,000 to 250,000 clones, roughly four fifths of which are singletons. The ten top clones hold roughly 5.5% of the sample.

Counted from cysteine to phenylalanine, this CDR3 has 18 amino acids. Of all the DNA, just the CDR3 is kept, 54 bases in frame from base 1. The germline V gene specifies KGHSH as CDR1 and LQKENI as CDR2. After removal of 3 bases from V and 2 bases from J, the junction retains 10 bases not matched to a gene. Overall results and qualifications from the work: How much clinical and demographic metadata was included differed by source and by participant, and the metadata was provided uncurated.

One collaborating source in Seattle enrolled patients during active infection and followed them longitudinally through the course of disease. Each collaborating institution followed its own protocols to collect whole blood in K2EDTA tubes. For TCRbeta analysis, collaborators shipped samples in one of three forms: frozen whole blood, isolated PBMCs, or DNA extracted from either of those sample types. The source material was peripheral blood. The sequence joins TRBV18 to TRBJ2-6; the junction holds 7 bases that match TRBD1. The sequence derives from a woman in her seventies with COVID-19, enrolled during active disease. The encoded CDR3 is CASSPVVKTGTGANVLTF. At the DNA level, the sequence is TGTGCCAGCTCACCCGTCGTTAAGACAGGGACTGGGGCCAACGTCCTGACTTTC.